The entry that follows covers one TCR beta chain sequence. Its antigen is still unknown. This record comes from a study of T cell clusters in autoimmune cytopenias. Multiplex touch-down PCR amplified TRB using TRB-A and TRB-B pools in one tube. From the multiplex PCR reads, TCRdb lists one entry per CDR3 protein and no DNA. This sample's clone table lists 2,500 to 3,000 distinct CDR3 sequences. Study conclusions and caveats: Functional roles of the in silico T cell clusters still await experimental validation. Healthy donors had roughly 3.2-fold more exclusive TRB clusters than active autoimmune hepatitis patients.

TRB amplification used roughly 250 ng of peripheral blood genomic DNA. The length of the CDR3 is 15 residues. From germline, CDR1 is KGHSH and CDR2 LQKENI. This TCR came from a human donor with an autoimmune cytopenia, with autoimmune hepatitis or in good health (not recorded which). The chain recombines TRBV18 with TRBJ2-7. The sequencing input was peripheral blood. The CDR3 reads CASSPPSVTVYEQYF.